The rows below give T cell receptor beta chains drawn from one sample of a study of T-cell reconstitution after alpha-beta-depleted transplantation in children. Each CDR3 protein is one row after TCRdb ran MiXCR on the PCR reads. The sample records hundreds of thousands of distinct CDR3 sequences, about 25% being singletons. This sample comprised PBMCs, obtained before TCRalphabeta/CD19-depleted stem cell transplant. The receptors stem from a girl aged 2 to 9 with Fanconi anemia, due to receive a stem cell transplant. Each CDR3 is given with its conserved first and last residue. D genes are given only for firm matches. Clone size is not always given. Where it is, it says once, few, many or a class for expanded clones.

>TRBJ2-4|12|TRBV7-9|.|.
TGTGCCAGCAGCTTAGTTGGGGACATTCAGTACTTC
CASSLVGDIQYF
>TRBJ2-5|14|TRBV9|.|.
TGTGCCAGCAGCGTATCAGGGAGCCAAGAGACCCAGTACTTC
CASSVSGSQETQYF
>TRBJ1-2|16|TRBV9|once|.
TGTGCCCCCAAGACGAACAGGCCTACCTTAAACTATGGCTACACCTTC
CAPKTNRPTLNYGYTF
>TRBJ2-3|15|TRBV5-6|few|.
TGTGCCAGCAGCTTGGGGGCGGTTAGCACAGATACGCAGTATTTT
CASSLGAVSTDTQYF
>TRBJ2-7|17|TRBV10-1|many|TRBD1
TGCGCCAGCAGATTACGCGCCGGGACAGGCCGAACCTACGAGCAGTACTTC
CASRLRAGTGRTYEQYF
>TRBJ2-1|15|TRBV2|.|TRBD2
TGTGCCAGCAGTGGTGGGACTAGCGGTTGGGATGAGCAGTTCTTC
CASSGGTSGWDEQFF
>TRBJ2-1|16|TRBV29-1|.|TRBD2
TGCAGCGTTGAAGGCGAGGGAGCGGGACGATACAATGAGCAGTTCTTC
CSVEGEGAGRYNEQFF
>TRBJ1-1|14|TRBV4-2|many|.
TGTGCCAGCAGCCAGAGGGTGGAAGGGACTGAAGCTTTCTTT
CASSQRVEGTEAFF
>TRBJ2-7|17|TRBV10-2|few|TRBD2
TGCGCCAGCAGTGACCCCTATAGCGGGAGTCCAGGCGCTGAGCAGTACTTC
CASSDPYSGSPGAEQYF
>TRBJ2-7|16|TRBV20-1|many|TRBD2
TGCAGTGCGCCCCAGCTAGCGGGAGGAGGTCCCTACGAGCAGTACTTC
CSAPQLAGGGPYEQYF
>TRBJ2-7|18|TRBV10-3|many|TRBD1
TGTGCCATCAGTGATTCCTTAGGGACCGGGACAGGTTTCTACGAGCAGTACTTC
CAISDSLGTGTGFYEQYF
>TRBJ2-1|13|TRBV20-1|few|.
TGCAGTGCGGAGCTCGCCGACCCGGATGAGCAGTTCTTC
CSAELADPDEQFF
>TRBJ2-5|15|TRBV12-3/TRBV12-4|many|TRBD2
TGTGCCAGCAGACATAGCGGGGGGGAGCAAGAGACCCAGTACTTC
CASRHSGGEQETQYF
>TRBJ2-5|10|TRBV29-1|many|.
TGCAGCGTCAACGGGGGGACCCAGTACTTC
CSVNGGTQYF
>TRBJ2-3|14|TRBV10-3|many|.
TGTGCCACCATTACAGGTCCTAGCACAGATACGCAGTATTTT
CATITGPSTDTQYF
>TRBJ2-3|17|TRBV4-2|.|.
TGTGCCAGCAGCCAAATTATGAACCGTGCTAGCACAGATACGCAGTATTTT
CASSQIMNRASTDTQYF
>TRBJ2-1|13|TRBV23-1|once|.
TGCGCCAGCAGTCGGCAGGGGAGCGATGAGCAGTTCTTC
CASSRQGSDEQFF
>TRBJ2-3|14|TRBV7-2|many|TRBD2
TGTGCCAGCAGCTTGGGACGGGAGGTAGATACGCAGTATTTT
CASSLGREVDTQYF
>TRBJ2-5|14|TRBV5-1|once|.
TGCGCCAGCAGCTTTAGACTAGGGGAAGAGACCCAGTACTTC
CASSFRLGEETQYF
>TRBJ2-2|16|TRBV4-2|many|TRBD1
TGTGCCAGCAGCTTCGCCGGGACAGGGCACACCGGGGAGCTGTTTTTT
CASSFAGTGHTGELFF
>TRBJ1-1|18|TRBV25-1|.|TRBD1
TGTGCCAGCAGCGCGCACCAGGACAGGGGGCAAGGGGACACTGAAGCTTTCTTT
CASSAHQDRGQGDTEAFF